This TCR beta chain was recorded in a study of blood T cell repertoires in COVID-19. In the study overall: COVID-19 samples collected from the United States, Italy and Spain covered acute and convalescent phases.

Patients in Seattle were enrolled during active infection, then followed longitudinally. Source study methods: The assay estimated nucleated cells by amplifying reference gene primers. This table comes from immunoSEQ multiplex PCR, and its TCRdb copy is limited to in-frame clones, with some not included. V and J calls and clone size are those listed in that table; D and trimming were worked out from the DNA. The sample holds more than 200,000 clones, approximately 86% seen once. With V trimmed by 7 bases and J by 10 bases, 10 bases remained unmatched. This CDR3 has 13 residues. In germline, CDR1 is WNHNN, CDR2 SYGVQD (reference sequence).

Sequenced input: peripheral blood. The chain has TRBV10-1 and TRBJ1-2; 9 bases match TRBD1. This clonotype was sampled from a woman aged 45-65 years with COVID-19, enrolled during active disease. The CDR3 region is CASTSSGTGNYTF. CDR3 bases: TGCGCCAGCACATCTTCAGGGACAGGGAACTACACCTTC.